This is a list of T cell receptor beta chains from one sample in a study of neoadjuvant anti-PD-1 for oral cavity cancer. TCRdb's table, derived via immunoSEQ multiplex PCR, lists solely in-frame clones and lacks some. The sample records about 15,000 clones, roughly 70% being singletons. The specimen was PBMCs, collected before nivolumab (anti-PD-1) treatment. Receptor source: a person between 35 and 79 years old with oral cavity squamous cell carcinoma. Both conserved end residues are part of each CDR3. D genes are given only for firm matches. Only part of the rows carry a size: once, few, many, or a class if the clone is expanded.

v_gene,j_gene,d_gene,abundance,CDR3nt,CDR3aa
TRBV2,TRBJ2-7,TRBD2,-,TGTGCCAGCAGTTTCGGACTAGCCGGCGACGAGCAGTACTTC,CASSFGLAGDEQYF
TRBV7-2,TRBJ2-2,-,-,TGTGCCAGCAGCTCCGGGGGTCCCGGGGAGCTGTTTTTT,CASSSGGPGELFF
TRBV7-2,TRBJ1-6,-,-,TGTGCCAGCAGCTTAGGGGCAGGTTCTTCACCCCTCCACTTT,CASSLGAGSSPLHF
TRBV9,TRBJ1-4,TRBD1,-,TGTGCCAGCAGCGTAGCAGGGACAGAGGCTGAAAAACTGTTTTTT,CASSVAGTEAEKLFF
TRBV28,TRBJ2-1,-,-,TGTGCCAGCAGTTTTTGGCCGGGGCAGATGAAGAATGAGCAGTTCTTC,CASSFWPGQMKNEQFF
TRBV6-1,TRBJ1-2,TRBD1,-,TGTGCCAGCACTTACACGACAGGGGAAGGCTACACCTTC,CASTYTTGEGYTF
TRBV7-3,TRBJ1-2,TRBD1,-,TGTGCCAGCAGCCCAACGAGGACAGGTGGCTACACCTTC,CASSPTRTGGYTF
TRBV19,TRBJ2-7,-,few,TGTGCCAGTAGTATAGGCCGACGCTCCTACGAGCAGTACTTC,CASSIGRRSYEQYF
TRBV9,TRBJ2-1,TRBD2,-,TGTGCCAGCAGCAGACGACTATTTAGCGGGACGACGGGTGAGCAGTTCTTC,CASSRRLFSGTTGEQFF
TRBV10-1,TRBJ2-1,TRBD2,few,TGCGCCAGCAGTGAGTCCGGCGGGAGGGCCTCCGGCGAGCAGTTCTTC,CASSESGGRASGEQFF
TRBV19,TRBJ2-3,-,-,TGTGCCAGTAGTATAGGGAGGGTAAGCACAGATACGCAGTATTTT,CASSIGRVSTDTQYF
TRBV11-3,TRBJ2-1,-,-,TGTGCCAGCAGCTTAGCCGGACTATCCTACAATGAGCAGTTCTTC,CASSLAGLSYNEQFF
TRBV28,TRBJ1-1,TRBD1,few,TGTGCCAGCAGTTTAGAGGACAGGGGTGCTTTCTTT,CASSLEDRGAFF
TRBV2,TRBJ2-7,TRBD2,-,TGTGCCAGCAGTGAAGAGGGACTAGCGGGAGGTCTTACCTACGAGCAGTACTTC,CASSEEGLAGGLTYEQYF
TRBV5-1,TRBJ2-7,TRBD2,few,TGCGCCAGCAGCCCGGAGGTGCAGGGAGGGCCCTACGAGCAGTACTTC,CASSPEVQGGPYEQYF
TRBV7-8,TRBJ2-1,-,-,TGTGCCAGCAGCTTAGACGTAGGGGGGAGGCTCTCCACGTTTTCCTCCTACAATGAGCAGTTCTTC,CASSLDVGGRLSTFSSYNEQFF
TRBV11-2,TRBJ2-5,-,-,TGTGCCAGCAGCTCCCGTGCGAGGACAGAAGAGACCCAGTACTTC,CASSSRARTEETQYF
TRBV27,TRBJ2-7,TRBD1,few,TGTGCCAGCACCCTGGGGGGACAGGGGTCCTACGAGCAGTACTTC,CASTLGGQGSYEQYF
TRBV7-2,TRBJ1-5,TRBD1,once,TGTGCCAGCAGCCCCAGGACAGGGGAGCCCCAGCATTTT,CASSPRTGEPQHF
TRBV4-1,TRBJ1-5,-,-,TGCGCCAGCAGCCAAGGGGGTACAGGACACATCAATCAGCCCCAGCATTTT,CASSQGGTGHINQPQHF
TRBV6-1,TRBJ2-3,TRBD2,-,TGTGCCAGCAGACTAGCGGGAGCTTTAGATACGCAGTATTTT,CASRLAGALDTQYF
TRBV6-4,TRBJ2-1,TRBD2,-,TGTGCCAGCAGTGACTCTGGCGGGGGGTACAATGAGCAGTTCTTC,CASSDSGGGYNEQFF
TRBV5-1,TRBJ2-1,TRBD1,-,TGCGCCAGCAGCCGGGGACAGGGGGCCGACAATGAGCAGTTCTTC,CASSRGQGADNEQFF
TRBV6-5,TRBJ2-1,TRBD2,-,TGTGCCAGCAGCTGGCGACTAGCGGGACACAATGAGCAGTTCTTC,CASSWRLAGHNEQFF
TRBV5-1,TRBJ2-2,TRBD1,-,TGCGCCAGCAGCTGGGACAGGCCGAACACCGGGGAGCTGTTTTTT,CASSWDRPNTGELFF
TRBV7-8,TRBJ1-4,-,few,TGTGCCAGCAGCTTAGAGACAACTAATGAAAAACTGTTTTTT,CASSLETTNEKLFF
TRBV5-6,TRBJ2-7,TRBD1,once,TGTGCCAGCAGCTTGACCGGGACAGGTTCTTACGAGCAGTACTTC,CASSLTGTGSYEQYF
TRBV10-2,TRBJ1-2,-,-,TGCGCCAGCAGTGGGGGGCAGGGAAAGGGCTACACCTTC,CASSGGQGKGYTF
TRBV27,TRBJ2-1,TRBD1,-,TGTGCCAGCAGTTTTCGGACAGGGCAATCCTACAATGAGCAGTTCTTC,CASSFRTGQSYNEQFF
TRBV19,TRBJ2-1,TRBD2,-,TGTGCCAGTAGTCGTGCGGGCGGGGGGGCCTACAATGAGCAGTTCTTC,CASSRAGGGAYNEQFF
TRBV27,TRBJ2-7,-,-,TGTGCCAGCAGTCCCATGGACAGAAGATACGAGCAGTACTTC,CASSPMDRRYEQYF
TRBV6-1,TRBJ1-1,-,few,TGTGCCAGCAGTTCTGAACCGGGACTCAACACTGAAGCTTTCTTT,CASSSEPGLNTEAFF
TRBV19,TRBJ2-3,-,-,TGTGCCAGTAGTATGAGACTCCCGGGAGATACGCAGTATTTT,CASSMRLPGDTQYF
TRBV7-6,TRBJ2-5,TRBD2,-,TGTGCCAGCAGCTCTCCTCGGGGGGGCCTAGAAACCCAGTACTTC,CASSSPRGGLETQYF
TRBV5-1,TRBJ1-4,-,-,TGCGCCAGCAGCTTGATTGGGGCTAATGAAAAACTGTTTTTT,CASSLIGANEKLFF
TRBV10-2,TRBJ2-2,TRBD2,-,TGCGCCAGCCTACTTGGGATAGCGGGACTCACCGGGGAGCTGTTTTTT,CASLLGIAGLTGELFF
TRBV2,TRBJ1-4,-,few,TGTGCCAGCAGTGAAGCTTATCATCCCAACGACAGACAGGACTCCGAAAAACTGTTTTTT,CASSEAYHPNDRQDSEKLFF
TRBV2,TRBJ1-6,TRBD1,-,TGTGCCACCCAAGGGGACAGCGATAATTCACCCCTCCACTTT,CATQGDSDNSPLHF
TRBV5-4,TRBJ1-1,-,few,TGTGCCAGCAGCCCCTCACAGGGAGTTTACACTGAAGCTTTCTTT,CASSPSQGVYTEAFF
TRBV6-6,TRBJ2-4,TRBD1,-,TGTGCCAGCAGTTACACAGAGGGACAGGGGAAAAACATTCAGTACTTC,CASSYTEGQGKNIQYF
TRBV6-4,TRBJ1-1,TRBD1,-,TGTGCCAGCAGGGGGACAGGGTATGGAGCTCACACTGAAGCTTTCTTT,CASRGTGYGAHTEAFF
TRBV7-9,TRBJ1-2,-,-,TGTGCCAGCAGCTCCCCCGGCGGAACCTATGGCTACACCTTC,CASSSPGGTYGYTF
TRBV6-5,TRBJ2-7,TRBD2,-,TGTGCCAGCAGTTTGGGGACTAGCGGGACCGAGCAGTACTTC,CASSLGTSGTEQYF
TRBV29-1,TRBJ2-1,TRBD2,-,TGCAGCGTCTTAGCGGGAGGGGTAGATGGTGAGCAGTTCTTC,CSVLAGGVDGEQFF
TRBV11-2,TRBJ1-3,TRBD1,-,TGTGCCAGCAGCCTCCTCCTACAGGGGGCGACTGGAAACACCATATATTTT,CASSLLLQGATGNTIYF
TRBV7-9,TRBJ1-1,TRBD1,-,TGTGCCAGCAGTTCAACAGGGGTGGGAACTGAAGCTTTCTTT,CASSSTGVGTEAFF
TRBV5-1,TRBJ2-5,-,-,TGCGCCAGCAGTACAGGTCAAGAGACCCAGTACTTC,CASSTGQETQYF
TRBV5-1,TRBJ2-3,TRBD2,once,TGCGCCAGCAGCTTTGGCGGGAGATCCCCCACAGATACGCAGTATTTT,CASSFGGRSPTDTQYF